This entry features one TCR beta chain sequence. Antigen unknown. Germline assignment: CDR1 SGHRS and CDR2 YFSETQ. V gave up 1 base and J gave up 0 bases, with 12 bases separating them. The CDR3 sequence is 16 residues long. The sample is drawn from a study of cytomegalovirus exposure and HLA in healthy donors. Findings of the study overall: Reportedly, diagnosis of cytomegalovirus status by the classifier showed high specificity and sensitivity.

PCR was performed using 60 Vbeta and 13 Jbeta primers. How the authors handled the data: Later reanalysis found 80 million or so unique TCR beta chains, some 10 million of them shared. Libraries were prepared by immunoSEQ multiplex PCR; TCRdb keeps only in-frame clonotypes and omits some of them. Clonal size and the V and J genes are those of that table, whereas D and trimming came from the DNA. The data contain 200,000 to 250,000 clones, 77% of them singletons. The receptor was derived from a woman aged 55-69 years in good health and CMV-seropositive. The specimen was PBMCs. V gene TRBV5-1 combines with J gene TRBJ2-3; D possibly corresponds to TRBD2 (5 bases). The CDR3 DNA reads TGCGCCAGCAGCTTGTTCCTAGCAGCTAGCACAGATACGCAGTATTTT. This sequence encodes CASSLFLAASTDTQYF.